Listed below are T cell receptor beta chains from one sample, sequenced in a study of blood T cell repertoires in COVID-19. Sequenced by immunoSEQ multiplex PCR; TCRdb stores in-frame clones only, minus some. The profile shows about 140,000 clones, almost 85% of them singletons. Material for sequencing was PBMCs or T cells enriched from blood (not recorded which). Source of these receptors: a man between 35 and 55 years old with acute COVID-19. The conserved cysteine and the conserved F or W are not part of the CDR3 here. Each record gives: J gene, D gene, clone size, V gene, CDR3 protein. A D gene is named only where the DNA matches it firmly. The listing skips clone size in some rows; elsewhere it reads once, few, many or a size class.

TRBJ2-5,-,-,TRBV6-5,ASSYRRGDQETQY
TRBJ2-7,TRBD2,-,TRBV10-2,ASRGGLAGPGEQY
TRBJ1-2,TRBD1,once,TRBV27,ASSLSGQNGYT
TRBJ2-7,TRBD1,-,TRBV28,ASTPDGTGYSEQY
TRBJ2-7,TRBD1,-,TRBV23-1,ASSRPTPGQVRYEQY
TRBJ2-3,-,-,TRBV28,ASSLGWTSSTDTQY
TRBJ1-2,TRBD1,-,TRBV10-3,AIRQGDSYGYT
TRBJ2-5,TRBD2,-,TRBV7-8,ASRLAGGLGETQY
TRBJ2-1,TRBD1,-,TRBV27,ASSLAGTGGEQF
TRBJ2-2,TRBD1,-,TRBV7-9,ASRTQGQATGELF
TRBJ1-2,TRBD1,few,TRBV19,ASRGTEILYGYT
TRBJ2-5,TRBD2,once,TRBV7-2,ASTEGSSGLQETQY
TRBJ2-7,TRBD2,-,TRBV9,ASSSGGGLAGGAYEQY
TRBJ2-5,TRBD2,-,TRBV10-3,AISTSADGAQY
TRBJ2-7,TRBD2,few,TRBV6-2/TRBV6-3,ASSYTSSGRVNEQY
TRBJ1-2,TRBD1,-,TRBV5-4,ASSSTGNGYT
TRBJ2-7,TRBD1,-,TRBV27,ASSLTYEPGTGAYEQY
TRBJ1-1,-,-,TRBV12-3/TRBV12-4,ASSPTGYTEAF
TRBJ1-2,TRBD1,-,TRBV7-9,ASRRTGDYGYT
TRBJ2-7,-,-,TRBV19,ATSPQAALGLGYEQY
TRBJ1-1,-,few,TRBV6-5,ASSYPGANTEAF
TRBJ2-7,-,-,TRBV6-6,ASSTDSSYEQY
TRBJ1-5,TRBD1,few,TRBV27,ASSLPGTGFYSNQPQH
TRBJ1-2,-,-,TRBV11-2,ASSFEAADGYT
TRBJ1-2,-,once,TRBV15,ATSRVEKSYGYT
TRBJ2-1,-,-,TRBV5-6,ASSEALHFEQF
TRBJ2-4,TRBD1,-,TRBV28,ASRPDRGKKAKNIQY
TRBJ1-5,TRBD1,-,TRBV19,ASSEQGGNQPQH
TRBJ1-5,-,-,TRBV2,ASAGGYNQPQH
TRBJ2-7,TRBD2,-,TRBV2,ASRLAGGSEQY
TRBJ2-3,-,-,TRBV2,ASTETTPGTDTQY
TRBJ1-3,TRBD1,-,TRBV5-4,ASSLGNRGYQSGNTIY